These 5 T cell receptor beta chains share one sample of origin, sequenced in a study of radiotherapy plus CTLA-4 blockade in lung cancer. The method was immunoSEQ multiplex PCR; TCRdb's version includes in-frame clones alone and lacks a portion of them. The data show 56,000 or so clones, around four fifths seen once. The sample in question was peripheral blood, obtained from a patient treated with radiotherapy plus ipilimumab. The receptors stem from a human donor with non-small cell lung cancer who had a partial response to radiotherapy plus ipilimumab.

V usage is TRBV4-3 and J usage is TRBJ2-1, with 9 bases identical to TRBD1. J was trimmed by 11 bases and V by 0 bases; bases with no gene match: 11. CDR1 and CDR2 from the germline V gene are LGHNA and YSLEER. The CDR3 length is 16 residues. The chain's CDR3 is CASSQDFTGGASKQFF. DNA for the CDR3: TGCGCCAGCAGCCAAGATTTCACAGGGGGCGCGTCCAAGCAGTTCTTC.

The CDR3 region is CASSRRLSYQETQYF. The CDR3 coding sequence is TGTGCCAGCAGCCGCCGACTATCGTACCAAGAGACCCAGTACTTC. V usage is TRBV11-2 and J usage is TRBJ2-5, with a weak D call TRBD2 (5 bases). CDR3 size: 15 residues. Germline loops: CDR1 SGHAT, CDR2 FQNNGV. V lost 5 bases to trimming and J lost 0 bases, with 13 bases between them.

The chain uses TRBV2 and TRBJ1-1; the D is unclear. V dropped 3 bases and J dropped 8 bases, with 7 bases sitting between them. Germline assignment: CDR1 SNHLY and CDR2 FYNNEI. The CDR3 runs 11 residues. The DNA of the CDR3 is TGTGCCAGCAGTGATTGGGAGGAAGCTTTCTTT. Its protein is CASSDWEEAFF.

The chain carries TRBV5-1 and TRBJ2-5; 8 bases are a match to TRBD1. Trimming removed 4 bases from V and 5 bases from J; junction bases left unmatched: 10. Germline CDR1 is SGHRS and CDR2 is YFSETQ. The CDR3 runs 15 residues. This CDR3 reads CASSTEGTGVETQYF. The CDR3 nucleotides are TGCGCCAGCAGCACGGAGGGGACAGGTGTCGAGACCCAGTACTTC.

V usage is TRBV30 and J usage is TRBJ1-2; 9 bases map to TRBD1. This CDR3 has 12 amino acids. Germline CDR1 and CDR2: GTSNPN and SVGIG (reference sequence). The V gene end was trimmed by 6 bases and the J gene end by 4 bases; junction bases not matched to a gene: 3. CDR3 loop: CACTGGSYGYTF. The CDR3 region has the DNA TGTGCCTGTACAGGGGGCAGCTATGGCTACACCTTC.